One T cell receptor beta chain is described in this entry. As yet, its antigen is unknown. V was pared by 2 bases and J by 5 bases, with 10 bases between. The CDR3 sequence is 13 residues long. CDR1 and CDR2 from the germline V gene are SGHRS and YFSETQ. These data originate in a study of identical twins. Study results and caveats: Within cord blood, abundant beta clonotypes carried fewer insertions, but memory repertoires showed no such trend. Out-of-frame TCR alpha sharing observed in monozygotic twins exceeded model estimates.

Unique molecular identifiers were present on the cDNA, and a universal primer site came from template switching. TCRdb re-called the 5' RACE reads with MiXCR, one entry per CDR3 protein. The sample yields approximately 500,000 distinct CDR3 sequences, more than 20% seen once. A further study also used this sample, focusing on T cells expressing NK-cell markers. That source adds: It was sorted CD3+CD56-NKG2C+, CD3+CD56+NKG2C- and CD3+CD56+NKG2C+ T cells that provided the TCR beta repertoires.

The sample consisted of CD4+ T cells sorted from blood. The chain is built from TRBV5-1 and TRBJ2-5, with D hard to call. The clonotype was recovered from a woman under 30 in good health. The DNA of the CDR3 is TGCGCCAGCAGCTTAGGTTTCAAGGAGACCCAGTACTTC. Its translation is CASSLGFKETQYF.